Below, 29 T cell receptor beta chains from the same sample are listed, as sequenced in a study of cytomegalovirus exposure and HLA in healthy donors. Vbeta (60) and Jbeta (13) primers were used in the PCR. Profiling relied on immunoSEQ multiplex PCR, and the TCRdb table lists in-frame clones only, not all of them. The profile covers 150,000 to 160,000 clones, with 70% to 80% appearing a single time and around 2.3% taken by the ten largest. Input material: PBMCs. The source is a man aged 25 to 40 in good health and CMV-seronegative.

The rearrangement links TRBV5-6 to TRBJ2-1; maybe TRBD1 (6 bases). Germline V CDR1 and CDR2: SGHDT, YYEEEE. This CDR3 has 14 residues. V lost 2 bases to trimming and J lost 3 bases, with 9 bases between them. CDR3 residues: CASSFRGFYNEQFF. CDR3 DNA sequence: TGTGCCAGCAGCTTCAGGGGCTTCTACAATGAGCAGTTCTTC.

V is TRBV4-2 and J is TRBJ1-3; no firm D call. Germline loops: CDR1 LGHNA, CDR2 YNFKEQ. There are 18 residues in the CDR3. V lost 1 base and J 0 bases, leaving 16 bases between the germline ends. CDR3 coding DNA: TGTGCCAGCAGCCAAGCAACCCCCCGAACGAGCTCTGGAAACACCATATATTTT. It yields the protein CASSQATPRTSSGNTIYF.

The chain recombines TRBV19 with TRBJ1-5; TRBD1 matches 8 bases. In germline, CDR1 is LNHDA, CDR2 SQIVND (reference sequence). The V and J ends lost 4 bases and 0 bases, in that order; junction bases with no gene match: 5. CDR3 length equals 16 residues. CDR3 residues: CASSTGTGFSNQPQHF. The CDR3 bases are TGTGCCAGTAGTACGGGGACAGGTTTTAGCAATCAGCCCCAGCATTTT.

This chain joins TRBV28 and TRBJ1-1, with D uncertain. Trimming stripped 4 bases from V and 1 base from J, with 7 bases between. This CDR3 comprises 13 residues. From germline, CDR1 is MDHEN and CDR2 SYDVKM. The CDR3 region has the DNA TGTGCCAGCAGTTATGGCCCGAACACTGAAGCTTTCTTT. Its protein is CASSYGPNTEAFF.

This clone occurred a few times. V is TRBV6-1 and J is TRBJ1-1, with TRBD1 matching over 9 bases. Germline V gene sequence: CDR1 MNHNS, CDR2 SASEGT. V trimming: 6 bases; J trimming: 10 bases; junction bases outside the gene matches: 9. This CDR3 spans 13 amino acids. CDR3: CASRPGTGNAAFF. DNA for the CDR3: TGTGCCAGCAGACCCGGGACAGGGAACGCAGCTTTCTTT.

V gene TRBV5-1 combines with J gene TRBJ2-4, with 7 nucleotides matching TRBD1. Germline-derived CDR1 and CDR2 are SGHRS and YFSETQ. With 0 bases clipped from V and 8 bases from J, the junction kept 8 bases outside the gene matches. This CDR3 has 15 amino acids. For the CDR3, the DNA is TGCGCCAGCAGCTTGGAAAGGGGGCGCCGGGACATTCAGTACTTC. Protein: CASSLERGRRDIQYF.

The V gene is TRBV7-2, the J gene TRBJ2-3, with D maybe TRBD2 (7 bases). From germline, CDR1 is SGHTA and CDR2 FQGNSA. This CDR3 has 16 amino acids. The V gene lost 1 base and the J gene lost 2 bases, with 13 bases spanning the gap. CDR3 sequence: CASSLVGRGVTDTQYF. The DNA for the CDR3 is TGTGCCAGCAGCTTAGTAGGGAGGGGGGTCACAGATACGCAGTATTTT.

Points on this clone: One junction end does not reproduce the germline sequence, and a read error may be involved. V is TRBV28 and J is TRBJ1-2, with D maybe TRBD1 (5 bases). The CDR3 runs 13 residues. CDR1 is MDHEN, CDR2 SYDVKM, per germline. Here the CDR3 reads CASSLRGNYGYPF. The CDR3 DNA reads TGTGCCAGCAGCTTAAGGGGAAACTATGGCTACCCCTTC.

This chain links TRBV28 with TRBJ1-5; weak D call: TRBD1 (6 bases). The CDR3 covers 16 residues. Germline loops: CDR1 MDHEN, CDR2 SYDVKM. The V and J ends lost 6 bases and 2 bases respectively, with 17 bases between them. The CDR3 is CASSRQEMGGNQPQHF. CDR3 bases: TGTGCCAGCAGCCGACAGGAAATGGGAGGCAATCAGCCCCAGCATTTT. The entire variable domain, with the rest obtained from reference TRBV28 and TRBJ1-5, is as follows: DVKVTQSSRYLVKRTGEKVFLECVQDMDHENMFWYRQDPGLGLRLIYFSYDVKMKEKGDIPEGYSVSREKKERFSLILESASTNQTSMYLCASSRQEMGGNQPQHFGDGTRLSIL.

The chain uses TRBV18 and TRBJ2-7; unclear D gene. Per germline, CDR1 KGHSH and CDR2 LQKENI. CDR3 length equals 13 residues. V was trimmed by 3 bases and J by 4 bases, leaving 10 bases between them. CDR3 nucleotides: TGTGCCAGCTCACCGTCCCAGTCTTACGAGCAGTACTTC. It translates to CASSPSQSYEQYF.

This chain joins TRBV7-9 and TRBJ2-7; D ambiguous. Germline assignment: CDR1 SEHNR and CDR2 FQNEAQ (reference sequence). The CDR3 loop spans 12 amino acids. Deletions cut 1 base from V and 6 bases from J, with 7 bases between. The CDR3 protein is CASSLGTAEQYF. In nucleotides, the CDR3 is TGTGCCAGCAGCTTAGGAACAGCCGAGCAGTACTTC.

V is TRBV13 and J is TRBJ2-2; 9 bases line up with TRBD1. CDR3 length: 15 residues. V was pared by 5 bases and J by 7 bases, with 8 bases of the junction left unmatched. Germline V gene data show CDR1 as PRHDT and CDR2 as FYEKMQ (reference sequence). The CDR3 region has the DNA TGTGCCAGCAGCACCAGGACAGGGGTAGACGGGGAGCTGTTTTTT. Protein sequence: CASSTRTGVDGELFF.

This clone was seen only a few times. The genes are TRBV4-2 and TRBJ2-7, with 11 nucleotides matching TRBD2. With V trimmed by 4 bases and J by 3 bases, 2 bases remained unmatched. Germline CDR1 and CDR2: LGHNA and YNFKEQ. CDR3 length: 14 residues. The CDR3 DNA reads TGTGCCAGCAGCCCAGGACTAGCGGGCTACGAGCAGTACTTC. Translation gives CASSPGLAGYEQYF.

The chain combines TRBV4-3 with TRBJ2-5, with 7 bases fitting TRBD2. V shed 4 bases and J 0 bases; nucleotides not matched to a gene: 8. The CDR3 length is 16 residues. Germline values: CDR1 LGHNA, CDR2 YSLEER. The CDR3 reads CASSPREGRDQETQYF. In nucleotides, the CDR3 is TGCGCCAGCAGCCCCAGGGAGGGGAGGGACCAAGAGACCCAGTACTTC.

The V and J genes are TRBV7-2 and TRBJ2-2; 8 nucleotides match TRBD1. CDR1 and CDR2 from the germline V gene are SGHTA and FQGNSA. Trimming cost V 7 bases and J 5 bases; bases outside gene matches: 3. This CDR3 region has 13 residues. CDR3 residues: CASMDRVTGELFF. CDR3 in DNA: TGTGCCAGCATGGACAGGGTTACCGGGGAGCTGTTTTTT.

V is TRBV6-1 and J is TRBJ1-1; D is possibly TRBD1 (5 bases). CDR1 is MNHNS, CDR2 SASEGT, per germline. This CDR3 comprises 13 residues. The V gene lost 5 bases and the J gene lost 5 bases, with 12 bases spanning the gap. CDR3 loop: CASSRGLWTEAFF. The CDR3 bases are TGTGCCAGCAGTAGGGGTTTATGGACTGAAGCTTTCTTT.

The chain uses TRBV28 and TRBJ2-7; D perhaps matches TRBD2 (5 bases). The CDR3 is 13 residues long. The V gene's germline CDR1 is MDHEN and CDR2 SYDVKM. V was shortened by 6 bases and J by 5 bases, with 14 bases between the two germline ends. The CDR3 DNA follows: TGTGCCAGCAGCGTCCCTGAGAGGGACGAGCAGTACTTC. This translates into CASSVPERDEQYF. Supplemented by reference TRBV28 and TRBJ2-7, the full variable domain reads DVKVTQSSRYLVKRTGEKVFLECVQDMDHENMFWYRQDPGLGLRLIYFSYDVKMKEKGDIPEGYSVSREKKERFSLILESASTNQTSMYLCASSVPERDEQYFGPGTRLTVT.

J is TRBJ2-2 and V is TRBV5-4, with 8 bases matching TRBD1. CDR3 size: 15 residues. Germline V gene sequence: CDR1 SGHNT, CDR2 YYREEE (reference sequence). V gave up 5 bases and J gave up 8 bases; unmatched junction bases: 11. The CDR3, as DNA: TGTGCCAGCAGGTTCCTGGGACAGGCGTCAGGGGAGCTGTTTTTT. Translating it yields CASRFLGQASGELFF.

The chain joins TRBV7-9 to TRBJ2-5, with 10 nucleotides matching TRBD1. The germline V gene has CDR1 SEHNR and CDR2 FQNEAQ (reference sequence). The CDR3 has 15 residues. Trimming at V came to 3 bases and at J to 3 bases, leaving 4 bases not matched to a gene. CDR3 region: CASSFGQGVEETQYF. In DNA form, the CDR3 reads TGTGCCAGCAGCTTCGGACAGGGGGTTGAAGAGACCCAGTACTTC.

The genes are TRBV11-2 and TRBJ2-5; D is undetermined. V was cut by 5 bases and J by 2 bases, with 12 bases left in between. The CDR3 loop spans 14 amino acids. Germline lookup yields CDR1 SGHAT and CDR2 FQNNGV. CDR3 bases: TGTGCCAGCAGCAGACAACCGGTACAAGAGACCCAGTACTTC. Translated, it gives CASSRQPVQETQYF.

The chain is built from TRBV7-4 and TRBJ1-5, with TRBD1 matching over 9 bases. The V segment lost 5 bases and the J segment 4 bases; nucleotides outside the gene matches: 3. CDR3 length: 14 amino acids. Germline V CDR1 and CDR2: SGHVT, SQSDAQ. The CDR3: CASSGTGTNQPQHF. The DNA of the CDR3 is TGTGCCAGCAGCGGGACAGGGACTAATCAGCCCCAGCATTTT. Full variable domain (remainder filled in from reference TRBV7-4 and TRBJ1-5): GAGVSQSPRYKVAKRGRDVALRCDSISGHVTLYWYRQTLGQGSEVLTYSQSDAQRDKSGRPSGRFSAERPERSVSTLKIQRTEQGDSAVYLCASSGTGTNQPQHFGDGTRLSIL.

This chain connects TRBV27 to TRBJ1-1, with D possibly matching TRBD1 (6 bases). The germline gives CDR1 MNHEY, CDR2 SMNVEV (reference sequence). Trimming shortened V by 5 bases and J by 4 bases, and 17 bases separated the two germline ends. CDR3 size: 15 residues. CDR3 region: CASSPLLGGGTEAFF. CDR3 DNA: TGTGCCAGCAGTCCCCTCCTAGGGGGTGGCACTGAAGCTTTCTTT.

The J gene is TRBJ2-7, the V gene TRBV2, with D perhaps matching TRBD1 (5 bases). V was cut by 2 bases and J by 5 bases, with 16 bases left in between. CDR1 and CDR2 from the germline V gene are SNHLY and FYNNEI. The CDR3 spans 15 residues. The chain's CDR3 is CASSEQGPVVNEQYF. The DNA for the CDR3 is TGTGCCAGCAGTGAACAGGGCCCCGTTGTGAACGAGCAGTACTTC.

V usage is TRBV30 and J usage is TRBJ1-2; 7 bases are a match to TRBD1. The germline V gene encodes CDR1 GTSNPN and CDR2 SVGIG (reference sequence). Germline trimming cut 1 base from V and 6 bases from J; bases unmatched to any gene: 2. The CDR3 covers 12 residues. This CDR3 reads CAWSGDRDGYTF. Here the CDR3 DNA reads TGTGCCTGGAGTGGAGACAGGGATGGCTACACCTTC.

The chain uses TRBV7-9 and TRBJ1-6; perhaps TRBD1 as D (5 bases). The CDR3 has 17 residues. Trimming cost V 0 bases and J 7 bases, with 16 bases left between them. CDR1 SEHNR and CDR2 FQNEAQ come from the germline V gene (reference sequence). The chain's CDR3 is CASSLAVGEFANSPLHF. The CDR3, as DNA: TGTGCCAGCAGCTTAGCGGTAGGGGAATTCGCCAATTCACCCCTCCACTTT.

This clone was observed a handful of times. This sequence joins TRBV5-6 and TRBJ2-5; 7 bases agree with TRBD2. Per germline, CDR1 SGHDT and CDR2 YYEEEE. The trim removed 3 bases at V and 3 bases at J, leaving 5 bases unmatched. This CDR3 contains 14 residues. The CDR3 here is CASSWGGVEETQYF. CDR3 bases: TGTGCCAGCAGCTGGGGGGGTGTCGAAGAGACCCAGTACTTC.

A word on this clone: Other DNA sequences within the sample encode an identical CDR3. The V gene is TRBV19, the J gene TRBJ2-5; a possible D gene is TRBD2 (5 bases). The CDR3 covers 13 residues. V lost 3 bases and J lost 2, with 7 bases in between. Per the germline V gene, CDR1 is LNHDA and CDR2 is SQIVND (reference sequence). CDR3 DNA: TGTGCCAGTAGTATCGGGATTCAAGAGACCCAGTACTTC. Amino acid sequence: CASSIGIQETQYF.

The chain links TRBV11-3 to TRBJ2-2; 7 bases line up with TRBD2. The length of the CDR3 is 13 residues. Germline V CDR1 and CDR2: SGHNT, YENEEA. V dropped 4 bases and J dropped 7; count of bases not matched to a gene: 3. The CDR3 nucleotides read TGTGCCAGCAGCTCCCGGGGGGACGGGGAGCTGTTTTTT. The encoded protein is CASSSRGDGELFF.

The V and J genes are TRBV7-2 and TRBJ2-1, with 9 bases fitting TRBD2. CDR3 length: 16 amino acids. Germline trimming cut 2 bases from V and 0 bases from J; bases unmatched to any gene: 2. The germline V gene has CDR1 SGHTA and CDR2 FQGNSA. This CDR3 is CASSLRAGGSYNEQFF. CDR3 in DNA: TGTGCCAGCAGCTTACGAGCGGGGGGCTCCTACAATGAGCAGTTCTTC.